A single sample is the source of the 4 T cell receptor beta chains below, sequenced in a study of blood T cell repertoires in COVID-19. Sequencing was performed with immunoSEQ multiplex PCR; in TCRdb, only in-frame clones are kept and a portion is missing. Counted here are under 250,000 clones, about 90% occurring once; the ten biggest clones make up roughly 3%. Sequenced: peripheral blood. The receptors derive from a man under 40 with COVID-19, enrolled during active disease.

The chain carries TRBV4-2 and TRBJ2-1; D perhaps matches TRBD2 (5 bases). Germline CDR1 LGHNA, CDR2 YNFKEQ. This CDR3 spans 15 amino acids. Trimming took 0 bases from V and 4 from J, leaving 10 bases between them. The CDR3, as DNA: TGTGCCAGCAGCCAAGATCGGGAACCATACAATGAGCAGTTCTTC. This sequence encodes CASSQDREPYNEQFF.

This clone was seen a handful of times. V usage is TRBV24-1 and J usage is TRBJ1-3, with D tentatively TRBD1 (6 bases). Looked up from germline, CDR1 is KGHDR and CDR2 is SFDVKD. Trimming stripped 7 bases from V and 4 bases from J, with 10 bases between. The CDR3 runs to 13 residues. CDR3 region: CATRDSLGNTIYF. The CDR3 DNA is TGTGCCACCAGGGACAGTTTAGGAAACACCATATATTTT.

This clone was seen a handful of times. The chain has TRBV2 and TRBJ2-7, with D maybe TRBD1 (6 bases). Germline V CDR1 and CDR2: SNHLY, FYNNEI. CDR3 length: 12 residues. V gave up 6 bases and J gave up 4 bases, with 10 bases separating them. The chain's CDR3 is CASSLDRYEQYF. CDR3 in DNA: TGTGCCAGCAGCCTCGACAGGTACGAGCAGTACTTC.

This clone was seen a few times. The chain links TRBV9 to TRBJ1-2; D call uncertain. The CDR3 is 13 amino acids. Trimming removed 0 bases at V and 2 bases at J, with 5 bases between. The V gene's germline CDR1 is SGDLS and CDR2 YYNGEE. CDR3 sequence reads: CASSVVQNYGYTF. CDR3 DNA sequence: TGTGCCAGCAGCGTAGTCCAGAACTATGGCTACACCTTC.